One T cell receptor beta chain is described in this entry. What it binds is unknown. This PCR relied on a set of 60 Vbeta primers and 13 Jbeta primers. TCRdb's copy holds only in-frame clones and misses some; the assay was immunoSEQ multiplex PCR. The top ten hold less than 5% of the sample, which has about 100,000 clones, around 81% seen once. These data are taken from a study of cytomegalovirus exposure and HLA in healthy donors. Findings and caveats of the study: Follow-up analysis later connected one missense variant in DCLRE1C with trimming of TCR beta V- and J-genes. The presence/absence work took it that sequencing depth was about the same across donors. Across donors, most TCRs were seen rarely, yet some public ones were widespread.

Trimming cost V 5 bases and J 2 bases, with 14 bases left between them. Germline CDR1 and CDR2: SGHRS and YFSETQ. The length of the CDR3 is 14 residues. This clonotype originated in a woman in her 70s in good health and CMV-seropositive. Sequencing used PBMCs. The chain uses TRBV5-1 and TRBJ2-7; a weak D match, TRBD1 (5 bases). CDR3 loop: CASRPSQGTYEQYF. As DNA, the CDR3 is TGCGCCAGCAGACCCTCCCAGGGAACCTACGAGCAGTACTTC. The whole variable domain, remainder taken from reference TRBV5-1 and TRBJ2-7, is KAGVTQTPRYLIKTRGQQVTLSCSPISGHRSVSWYQQTPGQGLQFLFEYFSETQRNKGNFPGRFSGRQFSNSRSEMNVSTLELGDSALYLCASRPSQGTYEQYFGPGTRLTVT.